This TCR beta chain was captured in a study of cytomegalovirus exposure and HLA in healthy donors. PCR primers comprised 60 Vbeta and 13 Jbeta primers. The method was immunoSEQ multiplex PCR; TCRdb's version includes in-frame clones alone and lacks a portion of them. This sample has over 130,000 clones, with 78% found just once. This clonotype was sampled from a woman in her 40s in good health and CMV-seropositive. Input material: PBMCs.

The CDR3 sequence is CASNDRPGANVLTF. DNA of the CDR3: TGTGCCAGTAATGACAGGCCCGGGGCCAACGTCCTGACTTTC. The J gene is TRBJ2-6, the V gene TRBV19; possibly TRBD1 for D (6 bases). Between the trimmed V and J ends, which lost 7 bases and 4 bases, there was a span of 11 bases. The CDR3 totals 14 residues. Germline assignment: CDR1 LNHDA and CDR2 SQIVND (reference sequence).